This T cell receptor (beta chain) was sequenced during a study of T-cell reconstitution after alpha-beta-depleted transplantation in children. Germline CDR1 SGHRS, CDR2 YFSETQ. This CDR3 has 14 amino acids. With 4 bases removed from V and 6 bases from J, the gap between germline ends came to 14 bases. Preparing the TCRbeta library involved the use of unique molecular identifiers. TCRdb reprocessed the PCR reads via MiXCR and lists one record per CDR3 protein. This table has some 300,000 distinct CDR3 sequences, approximately 10% appearing once. This specimen was PBMCs from the stem cell graft donor, taken from the stem cell graft. V and J are TRBV5-1 and TRBJ2-4; D is unclear. The sequence derives from a human donor who donated a stem cell graft to a child with acute lymphoblastic leukemia. The CDR3 DNA follows: TGCGCCAGCAGCGCTACCTTACTTGGAAACATTCAGTACTTC. Residues: CASSATLLGNIQYF.